This T cell receptor beta chain derives from a study of T cell changes during pregnancy in multiple sclerosis. This clone was seen a single time. The CDR3 extends over 17 amino acids. The germline CDR1 and CDR2 sequences are SGHDT and YYEEEE. The V segment lost 5 bases and the J segment 3 bases; nucleotides outside the gene matches: 17. Here immunoSEQ multiplex PCR was the method, and the copy in TCRdb shows in-frame clones only, minus some. The sample has tens of thousands of clones, approximately 92% seen once. Material: peripheral blood, obtained after pregnancy. This chain uses TRBV5-6 with TRBJ2-7, with 7 bases lining up with TRBD1. The sequence derives from a female donor in good health, enrolled as a control in a pregnancy study. CDR3 sequence reads: CASSSMQSRTGYYEQYF. The CDR3, as DNA: TGTGCCAGCAGTTCTATGCAATCACGGACAGGCTACTACGAGCAGTACTTC.